Listed below are T cell receptor beta chains from one sample, sequenced in a study of somatic mutations in cytotoxic T cells in rheumatoid arthritis. This table comes from immunoSEQ multiplex PCR, and its TCRdb copy is limited to in-frame clones, with some not included. The sample records about 20,000 clones, about 86% being singletons. Sequencing used CD8+ T cells sorted from blood. All receptors derive from a woman in her forties or fifties in good health. CDR3s include the opening cysteine and the closing phenylalanine or tryptophan. Fields, in order: clone size, V gene, D gene, J gene, CDR3 length, CDR3 DNA, CDR3 protein. A D gene is named only where the DNA matches it firmly. Clone size is stated in some rows and not others, as once, few, many or a class when expanded.

clone_size: -
v_call: TRBV5-6
d_call: TRBD1
j_call: TRBJ1-6
cdr3_length: 15
cdr3_nt: TGTGCCAGCAGCACCTTTACAGGGGGCGAGTCACCCCTCCACTTT
cdr3_aa: CASSTFTGGESPLHF

clone_size: -
v_call: TRBV19
d_call: -
j_call: TRBJ2-5
cdr3_length: 15
cdr3_nt: TGTGCCAGTAGTATAGGTGTAGGGATGGGGGAGACCCAGTACTTC
cdr3_aa: CASSIGVGMGETQYF

clone_size: -
v_call: TRBV6-4
d_call: TRBD2
j_call: TRBJ2-3
cdr3_length: 16
cdr3_nt: TGTGCCAGCAGTGACTCGTCTAGCGGGGGGGCAGATACGCAGTATTTT
cdr3_aa: CASSDSSSGGADTQYF

clone_size: -
v_call: TRBV6-1
d_call: -
j_call: TRBJ1-1
cdr3_length: 13
cdr3_nt: TGTGCCAGCAGTGAAGGGTGGTCCACTGAAGCTTTCTTT
cdr3_aa: CASSEGWSTEAFF

clone_size: -
v_call: TRBV29-1
d_call: -
j_call: TRBJ1-2
cdr3_length: 13
cdr3_nt: TGCAGCGTGGATACCGGGACATATTATGGCTACACCTTC
cdr3_aa: CSVDTGTYYGYTF

clone_size: -
v_call: TRBV6-5
d_call: TRBD1
j_call: TRBJ2-5
cdr3_length: 14
cdr3_nt: TGTGCCAGCAGTCCGGGACAGGGGCAAGAGACCCAGTACTTC
cdr3_aa: CASSPGQGQETQYF

clone_size: -
v_call: TRBV27
d_call: -
j_call: TRBJ1-2
cdr3_length: 13
cdr3_nt: TGTGCCAGCAGCATAAATTCTAACTATGGCTACACCTTC
cdr3_aa: CASSINSNYGYTF

clone_size: -
v_call: TRBV5-6
d_call: TRBD1
j_call: TRBJ2-7
cdr3_length: 14
cdr3_nt: TGTGCCAGCAGCCCGGACAGGTCAACCTACGAGCAGTACTTC
cdr3_aa: CASSPDRSTYEQYF

clone_size: -
v_call: TRBV9
d_call: TRBD2
j_call: TRBJ2-5
cdr3_length: 15
cdr3_nt: TGTGCCAGCAGCCTATTCGGGACTAGCGGGGAGACCCAGTACTTC
cdr3_aa: CASSLFGTSGETQYF

clone_size: few
v_call: TRBV27
d_call: -
j_call: TRBJ1-6
cdr3_length: 15
cdr3_nt: TGTGCCAGCAGTTTATGGCAGGCTTATAATTCACCCCTCCACTTT
cdr3_aa: CASSLWQAYNSPLHF

clone_size: -
v_call: TRBV9
d_call: -
j_call: TRBJ2-3
cdr3_length: 14
cdr3_nt: TGTGCCAGCAGCGTAGGAGGGGTCCCAGATACGCAGTATTTT
cdr3_aa: CASSVGGVPDTQYF

clone_size: once
v_call: TRBV9
d_call: TRBD2
j_call: TRBJ2-3
cdr3_length: 15
cdr3_nt: TGTGCCAGCAGCCCGGGGACTACGGTCACAGATACGCAGTATTTT
cdr3_aa: CASSPGTTVTDTQYF

clone_size: -
v_call: TRBV4-1
d_call: -
j_call: TRBJ1-2
cdr3_length: 15
cdr3_nt: TGCGCCAGCAGCCAAGAAGGCGCCGGAAACTATGGCTACACCTTC
cdr3_aa: CASSQEGAGNYGYTF

clone_size: -
v_call: TRBV5-1
d_call: -
j_call: TRBJ1-2
cdr3_length: 15
cdr3_nt: TGCGCCAGCAGCTTCGATCCCAACCCCAACTATGGCTACACCTTC
cdr3_aa: CASSFDPNPNYGYTF

clone_size: -
v_call: TRBV11-2
d_call: -
j_call: TRBJ2-7
cdr3_length: 13
cdr3_nt: TGTGCCAGCAGCGAAGGATTTTCCTACGAGCAGTACTTC
cdr3_aa: CASSEGFSYEQYF

clone_size: -
v_call: TRBV28
d_call: TRBD1
j_call: TRBJ2-3
cdr3_length: 15
cdr3_nt: TGTGCCAGCAATCTTCCGACAGGGAGCACAGATACGCAGTATTTT
cdr3_aa: CASNLPTGSTDTQYF

clone_size: -
v_call: TRBV5-1
d_call: TRBD1
j_call: TRBJ2-7
cdr3_length: 16
cdr3_nt: TGCGCCAGCAGCTCCCCCCAGGGGGCCCACTCCTACGAGCAGTACTTC
cdr3_aa: CASSSPQGAHSYEQYF

clone_size: -
v_call: TRBV11-2
d_call: -
j_call: TRBJ2-7
cdr3_length: 13
cdr3_nt: TGTGCCAGCAGCTACGACGGGGCCTACGAGCAGTACTTC
cdr3_aa: CASSYDGAYEQYF

clone_size: -
v_call: TRBV6-1
d_call: TRBD1
j_call: TRBJ2-7
cdr3_length: 14
cdr3_nt: TGTGCCAGCAGTGCGGGACAGGGGATATACGAGCAGTACTTC
cdr3_aa: CASSAGQGIYEQYF

clone_size: -
v_call: TRBV2
d_call: -
j_call: TRBJ1-1
cdr3_length: 16
cdr3_nt: TGTGCCAGCAGTTTCAACACCGGGACGATGAACACTGAAGCTTTCTTT
cdr3_aa: CASSFNTGTMNTEAFF

clone_size: -
v_call: TRBV27
d_call: -
j_call: TRBJ1-2
cdr3_length: 13
cdr3_nt: TGTGCCAGCAGTTTAAGGGGGGACTATGGCTACACCTTC
cdr3_aa: CASSLRGDYGYTF

clone_size: -
v_call: TRBV15
d_call: TRBD2
j_call: TRBJ2-5
cdr3_length: 14
cdr3_nt: TGTGCCACCAGCAAACCGGGGGGAGGGGAGACCCAGTACTTC
cdr3_aa: CATSKPGGGETQYF

clone_size: -
v_call: TRBV7-8
d_call: TRBD1
j_call: TRBJ1-1
cdr3_length: 14
cdr3_nt: TGTGCCAGCAGCTTCCGGGACAGTAACACTGAAGCTTTCTTT
cdr3_aa: CASSFRDSNTEAFF

clone_size: -
v_call: TRBV4-3
d_call: -
j_call: TRBJ2-5
cdr3_length: 15
cdr3_nt: TGCGCCAGCAGCCAAGACGGCGTCAGGGAAGAGACCCAGTACTTC
cdr3_aa: CASSQDGVREETQYF

clone_size: -
v_call: TRBV11-2
d_call: -
j_call: TRBJ2-3
cdr3_length: 15
cdr3_nt: TGTGCCAGCAGCTTAAGGGGGGGCAACACAGATACGCAGTATTTT
cdr3_aa: CASSLRGGNTDTQYF

clone_size: -
v_call: TRBV15
d_call: -
j_call: TRBJ2-3
cdr3_length: 15
cdr3_nt: TGTGCCACCAGCAGAGGTAGCGAGAGCACAGATACGCAGTATTTT
cdr3_aa: CATSRGSESTDTQYF

clone_size: -
v_call: TRBV2
d_call: TRBD1
j_call: TRBJ2-1
cdr3_length: 19
cdr3_nt: TGTGCCAGCAGTGAATCCTTTAAGGGTCGGACAGGGGATGGTAATGAGCAGTTCTTC
cdr3_aa: CASSESFKGRTGDGNEQFF

clone_size: -
v_call: TRBV12-5
d_call: -
j_call: TRBJ1-1
cdr3_length: 14
cdr3_nt: TGTGCTAGTGGACTACCCGGGACGGCCACTGAAGCTTTCTTT
cdr3_aa: CASGLPGTATEAFF

clone_size: -
v_call: TRBV11-2
d_call: TRBD1
j_call: TRBJ2-1
cdr3_length: 16
cdr3_nt: TGTGCCAGCAGCCCCGTGGCAGGGGGCACCTACAATGAGCAGTTCTTC
cdr3_aa: CASSPVAGGTYNEQFF

clone_size: -
v_call: TRBV6-6
d_call: -
j_call: TRBJ1-1
cdr3_length: 12
cdr3_nt: TGTGCCAGCAGTTCCCCCGGGACAGAAGCTTTCTTT
cdr3_aa: CASSSPGTEAFF

clone_size: -
v_call: TRBV15
d_call: TRBD2
j_call: TRBJ2-1
cdr3_length: 15
cdr3_nt: TGTGCCACCAGCAGCGGCGGGGGAAGCTACAATGAGCAGTTCTTC
cdr3_aa: CATSSGGGSYNEQFF

clone_size: -
v_call: TRBV14
d_call: -
j_call: TRBJ2-7
cdr3_length: 13
cdr3_nt: TGTGCCAGCAGCCACGGGGGCTCCTACGAGCAGTACTTC
cdr3_aa: CASSHGGSYEQYF

clone_size: -
v_call: TRBV11-2
d_call: -
j_call: TRBJ1-2
cdr3_length: 13
cdr3_nt: TGTGCCAGCAGTCCACAGGCTAACTATGGCTACACCTTC
cdr3_aa: CASSPQANYGYTF

clone_size: -
v_call: TRBV15
d_call: -
j_call: TRBJ2-3
cdr3_length: 16
cdr3_nt: TGTGCCACCGAGGACCTATACGCGGGGAGCACAGATACGCAGTATTTT
cdr3_aa: CATEDLYAGSTDTQYF

clone_size: few
v_call: TRBV9
d_call: -
j_call: TRBJ1-1
cdr3_length: 13
cdr3_nt: TGTGCCAGCAGCGTAGAAGGCGGGACTGAAGCTTTCTTT
cdr3_aa: CASSVEGGTEAFF